The rows below give T cell receptor beta chains drawn from one sample of a study of blood T cell repertoires in COVID-19. Assay: immunoSEQ multiplex PCR; the TCRdb copy retains only in-frame clones and omits some. The table shows about 32,000 clones, with about nine tenths occurring only once. Sequencing was carried out using peripheral blood. The source of these receptors is an older man with active or convalescent COVID-19. Both conserved end residues are part of each CDR3. The D gene is left open where the match is weak. Clone size is not always given. Where it is, it says once, few, many or a class for expanded clones.

d_gene | abundance | j_gene | v_gene | CDR3aa | CDR3nt
- | - | TRBJ1-2 | TRBV28 | CASSPVRGANYGYTF | TGTGCCAGCAGTCCAGTACGGGGGGCTAACTATGGCTACACCTTC
- | - | TRBJ1-5 | TRBV6-5 | CASSSARGSNQPQHF | TGTGCCAGCAGTTCCGCCAGGGGTAGCAATCAGCCCCAGCATTTT
- | - | TRBJ1-2 | TRBV12-3/TRBV12-4 | CASSLSGNGYTF | TGTGCCAGCAGTTTATCCGGGAATGGCTACACCTTC
- | - | TRBJ1-1 | TRBV14 | CASSTRLGAEAFF | TGTGCCAGCAGCACTCGCCTAGGCGCTGAAGCTTTCTTT
- | - | TRBJ2-7 | TRBV27 | CASSLQRTRREQYF | TGTGCCAGCAGTTTGCAGCGGACCCGGCGGGAGCAGTACTTC
- | once | TRBJ1-6 | TRBV5-6 | CASSPRRGGTSPLHF | TGTGCCAGCAGCCCCCGGCGAGGAGGGACTTCACCCCTCCACTTT
TRBD1 | - | TRBJ1-2 | TRBV29-1 | CSVTRGPYYGYTF | TGCAGCGTTACGAGGGGGCCCTATTATGGCTACACCTTC
TRBD2 | - | TRBJ2-3 | TRBV9 | CASSVASGGFTDTQYF | TGTGCCAGCAGCGTAGCAAGCGGGGGCTTCACAGATACGCAGTATTTT
- | - | TRBJ1-2 | TRBV18 | CASSPGMDDYNYGYTF | TGTGCCAGCTCACCGGGCATGGACGACTATAACTATGGCTACACCTTC
TRBD1 | - | TRBJ1-5 | TRBV10-2 | CASSDITGTGIHSNQPQHF | TGCGCCAGCAGTGATATCACCGGGACAGGGATTCATAGCAATCAGCCCCAGCATTTT
TRBD1 | - | TRBJ2-6 | TRBV5-4 | CASGTGLSGANVLTF | TGTGCCAGCGGGACAGGGCTCTCTGGGGCCAACGTCCTGACTTTC
TRBD2 | - | TRBJ2-3 | TRBV18 | CASSPTGTSGTDTQYF | TGTGCCAGCTCACCAACCGGGACTAGCGGTACAGATACGCAGTATTTT
- | - | TRBJ1-2 | TRBV5-5 | CASSLEPLQGYGYTF | TGTGCCAGCAGCTTGGAACCCCTGCAGGGGTATGGCTACACCTTC
- | - | TRBJ1-3 | TRBV2 | CASSEMGLQGNTIYF | TGTGCCAGCAGTGAAATGGGACTGCAAGGAAACACCATATATTTT
TRBD1 | - | TRBJ1-2 | TRBV29-1 | CSVVDRENYGYTF | TGCAGCGTTGTTGACAGGGAGAACTATGGCTACACCTTC
- | - | TRBJ1-1 | TRBV9 | CASSLHDEAEAFF | TGTGCCAGCAGCCTCCATGACGAGGCTGAAGCTTTCTTT
TRBD1 | - | TRBJ2-2 | TRBV10-3 | CAISAPGQGRTGELFF | TGTGCCATCAGCGCCCCGGGACAGGGTAGAACCGGGGAGCTGTTTTTT
TRBD2 | - | TRBJ2-5 | TRBV20-1 | CSASSGPQETQYF | TGCAGTGCGAGTAGCGGGCCCCAAGAGACCCAGTACTTC
TRBD2 | - | TRBJ2-1 | TRBV11-1 | CASSLRLAYEQFF | TGTGCCAGCAGCTTACGACTAGCCTATGAGCAGTTCTTC
- | - | TRBJ1-5 | TRBV4-1 | CASSQDTRFNQPQHF | TGCGCCAGCAGCCAAGATACAAGATTTAATCAGCCCCAGCATTTT
- | - | TRBJ2-7 | TRBV12-3/TRBV12-4 | CASSRGYEQYF | TGTGCCAGCAGTAGGGGATACGAGCAGTACTTC
- | - | TRBJ1-1 | TRBV6-5 | CAITGYLEAFF | TGTGCCATTACAGGTTATCTAGAAGCTTTCTTT
- | - | TRBJ2-2 | TRBV5-1 | CASSLGGGTTGELFF | TGCGCCAGCAGCTTGGGAGGGGGAACCACCGGGGAGCTGTTTTTT
- | - | TRBJ1-5 | TRBV5-4 | CASSRGTDSNQPQHF | TGTGCCAGCAGCAGGGGAACCGATAGCAATCAGCCCCAGCATTTT
TRBD1 | few | TRBJ1-2 | TRBV25-1 | CASSEQTGGLYGYTF | TGTGCCAGCAGTGAACAGACAGGGGGTCTCTATGGCTACACCTTC
- | - | TRBJ1-1 | TRBV6-5 | CASSYSNRVAEAFF | TGTGCCAGCAGTTACTCCAACAGGGTAGCTGAAGCTTTCTTT
- | - | TRBJ1-5 | TRBV19 | CASSIPYTNQPQHF | TGTGCCAGTAGTATCCCGTACACAAATCAGCCCCAGCATTTT
- | - | TRBJ1-2 | TRBV6-2/TRBV6-3 | CASSYSTASHNGARGYTF | TGTGCCAGCAGTTACTCGACGGCCTCACATAATGGGGCGCGGGGCTACACCTTC
- | few | TRBJ1-1 | TRBV5-4 | CASSLAVTNTEAFF | TGTGCCAGCAGCTTGGCAGTAACCAACACTGAAGCTTTCTTT
- | few | TRBJ1-2 | TRBV9 | CASSVALQNYGYTF | TGTGCCAGCAGCGTAGCTTTACAGAACTATGGCTACACCTTC
TRBD1 | once | TRBJ1-6 | TRBV7-9 | CASSRGQGTYNSPLHF | TGTGCCAGCAGCCGGGGACAGGGCACGTATAATTCACCCCTCCACTTT
TRBD1 | - | TRBJ2-1 | TRBV19 | CASSSGTGVNEQFF | TGTGCCAGTAGTTCCGGGACAGGGGTCAATGAGCAGTTCTTC
- | - | TRBJ2-7 | TRBV7-8 | CASSLRQRVEQYF | TGTGCCAGCAGCTTAAGACAACGTGTGGAGCAGTACTTC
TRBD1 | - | TRBJ1-1 | TRBV19 | CASSARQGLNTEAFF | TGTGCCAGTAGTGCACGACAGGGTTTGAACACTGAAGCTTTCTTT
TRBD1 | - | TRBJ1-3 | TRBV5-1 | CASSSTGENTIYF | TGCGCCAGCAGCTCGACAGGGGAGAACACCATATATTTT
TRBD1 | - | TRBJ1-2 | TRBV5-6 | CASSSAGTGYLLSNGYTF | TGTGCCAGCAGCTCCGCCGGGACAGGGTATTTGCTTTCCAATGGCTACACCTTC
- | - | TRBJ2-5 | TRBV15 | CATSRDQAGQETQYF | TGTGCCACCAGCAGAGATCAGGCGGGCCAAGAGACCCAGTACTTC
TRBD1 | - | TRBJ1-1 | TRBV18 | CASSRDRARGVTEAFF | TGTGCCAGCTCACGGGACAGGGCACGGGGTGTCACTGAAGCTTTCTTT
- | - | TRBJ2-7 | TRBV5-1 | CASSVNTGPYEQYF | TGCGCCAGCAGCGTGAATACAGGGCCCTACGAGCAGTACTTC
- | - | TRBJ1-1 | TRBV29-1 | CSVRGPPNTEAFF | TGCAGCGTGCGGGGACCTCCGAACACTGAAGCTTTCTTT
TRBD2 | - | TRBJ2-1 | TRBV11-3 | CASSISGGYEQFF | TGTGCCAGCAGCATTAGCGGGGGCTATGAGCAGTTCTTC
- | few | TRBJ2-3 | TRBV10-2 | CASSKAGAFTDTQYF | TGCGCCAGCAGTAAGGCAGGGGCGTTCACAGATACGCAGTATTTT
- | - | TRBJ2-4 | TRBV12-3/TRBV12-4 | CASSLERTTEYF | TGTGCCAGCAGTTTAGAGCGCACGACGGAGTACTTC
- | - | TRBJ1-5 | TRBV11-2 | CASSYTGQPQHF | TGTGCCAGCAGCTATACCGGTCAGCCCCAGCATTTT
TRBD2 | - | TRBJ2-3 | TRBV4-3 | CASSQQWSASGGDTDTQYF | TGCGCCAGCAGCCAACAGTGGTCGGCTAGCGGGGGAGACACAGATACGCAGTATTTT
- | - | TRBJ1-3 | TRBV5-4 | CASSFGAEGNTIYF | TGTGCCAGCAGCTTTGGGGCGGAAGGAAACACCATATATTTT
TRBD1 | few | TRBJ1-2 | TRBV20-1 | CSAGGQGLNTF | TGCAGTGCTGGCGGACAGGGTCTCAACACCTTC
TRBD1 | - | TRBJ2-1 | TRBV18 | CASSPDRVNNEQFF | TGTGCCAGCTCACCCGACAGGGTTAACAATGAGCAGTTCTTC
- | - | TRBJ2-2 | TRBV15 | CATSPTGPGTGELFF | TGTGCCACCAGCCCAACAGGGCCGGGCACCGGGGAGCTGTTTTTT
- | - | TRBJ1-5 | TRBV2 | CASSGEEGQPQHF | TGTGCCAGCAGTGGTGAGGAGGGGCAGCCCCAGCATTTT
- | - | TRBJ1-2 | TRBV28 | CASSRGVDGYTF | TGTGCCAGCAGTCGGGGTGTGGATGGCTACACCTTC
- | - | TRBJ1-1 | TRBV15 | CATSRDHGGNTEAFF | TGTGCCACCAGCAGAGATCACGGGGGAAACACTGAAGCTTTCTTT
- | - | TRBJ1-1 | TRBV9 | CASSVGGVRNTEAFF | TGTGCCAGCAGCGTAGGGGGAGTTCGGAACACTGAAGCTTTCTTT